Sequencing of this T cell receptor beta chain was carried out in a study of T-cell memory formation after mild COVID-19. Whole-study results and caveats: Among clones peaking at day 37 in the second wave, SARS-CoV-2 specificity remained unconfirmed.

The table lists this clonotype with a count of one. Antigen specificity is unknown. TCRdb itself ran the 5' RACE reads through MiXCR, one entry per CDR3 protein. The table lists approximately 570,000 distinct CDR3 sequences, approximately 19% of them singletons. Germline V gene sequence: CDR1 MNHEY, CDR2 SVGEGT. The CDR3 runs to 15 residues. The V and J ends lost 5 bases and 4 bases respectively, with 15 bases between them. The sequence was obtained from an adult woman who had mild COVID-19 (a few samples of this study predate the infection). Cell type and time point are not known. The chain employs TRBV6-2 or TRBV6-3 and TRBJ2-1; D remains unclear. The sequencing sample was made of PBMCs or a T cell subset sorted from them (not recorded which). The CDR3 loop reads CASSAADVPYNEQFF. The CDR3 region has the DNA TGTGCCAGCAGTGCCGCGGACGTTCCTTACAATGAGCAGTTCTTC.